The clone carrying this T cell receptor beta chain showed up just once. This specimen comes from a study of cytomegalovirus exposure and HLA in healthy donors. V trimming: 6 bases; J trimming: 5 bases; junction bases outside the gene matches: 2. Germline V gives CDR1 MNHEY, CDR2 SVGAGI. CDR3 length: 13 residues. With 60 Vbeta and 13 Jbeta primers, the PCR was carried out. Produced via immunoSEQ multiplex PCR; TCRdb's table is partial and in-frame only. This table holds 140,000 to 150,000 clones, 77% found once. This receptor was obtained from a male donor in good health and CMV-seronegative. Sequenced sample: PBMCs. The chain couples TRBV6-5 to TRBJ2-2, with TRBD2 identical over 8 bases. CDR3 sequence (DNA): TGTGCCAGCAGGGCTAGCGGGACCGGGGAGCTGTTTTTT. Translation gives CASRASGTGELFF.